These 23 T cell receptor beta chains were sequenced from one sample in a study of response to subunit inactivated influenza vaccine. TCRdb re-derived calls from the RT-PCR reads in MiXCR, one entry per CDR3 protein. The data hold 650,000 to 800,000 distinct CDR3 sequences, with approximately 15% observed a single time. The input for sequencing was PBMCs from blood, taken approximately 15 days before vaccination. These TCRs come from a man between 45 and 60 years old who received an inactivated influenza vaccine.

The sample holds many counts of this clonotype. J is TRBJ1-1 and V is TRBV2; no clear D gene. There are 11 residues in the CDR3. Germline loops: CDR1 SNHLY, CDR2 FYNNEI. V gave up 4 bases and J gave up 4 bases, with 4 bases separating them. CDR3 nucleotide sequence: TGTGCCAGCAGTGGGCTCACTGAAGCTTTCTTT. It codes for CASSGLTEAFF.

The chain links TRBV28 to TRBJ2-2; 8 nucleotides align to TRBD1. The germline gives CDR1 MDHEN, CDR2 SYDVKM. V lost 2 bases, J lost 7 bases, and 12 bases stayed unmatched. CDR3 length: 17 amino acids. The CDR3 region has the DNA TGTGCCAGCAGTTTAAGTTGGACAGGGTGGATACACGGGGAGCTGTTTTTT. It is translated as CASSLSWTGWIHGELFF.

In nucleotides, the CDR3 is TGTGCCAGCAGTCCGGGACTAGCGGGACAACCCTACGAGCAGTACTTC. Encoded protein: CASSPGLAGQPYEQYF. V is TRBV25-1 and J is TRBJ2-7, with 13 bases that match TRBD2. CDR1 and CDR2 (germline): MGHDK, SYGVNS. The CDR3 is 16 residues long. With 5 bases clipped from V and 2 bases from J, the junction kept 6 bases outside the gene matches.

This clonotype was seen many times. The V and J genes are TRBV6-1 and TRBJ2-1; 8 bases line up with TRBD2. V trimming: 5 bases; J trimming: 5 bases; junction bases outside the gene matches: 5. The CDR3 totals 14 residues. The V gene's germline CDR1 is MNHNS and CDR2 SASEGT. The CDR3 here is CASSRTSWDNEQFF. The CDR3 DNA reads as TGTGCCAGCAGTAGGACTAGCTGGGACAATGAGCAGTTCTTC.

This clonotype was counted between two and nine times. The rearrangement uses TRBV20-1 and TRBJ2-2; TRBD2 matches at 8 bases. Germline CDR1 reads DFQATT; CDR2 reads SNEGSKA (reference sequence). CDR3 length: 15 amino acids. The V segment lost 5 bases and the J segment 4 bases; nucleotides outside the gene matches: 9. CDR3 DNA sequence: TGCAGTGCTCCTAGCGGGTCTTCTGGCACCGGGGAGCTGTTTTTT. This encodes CSAPSGSSGTGELFF.

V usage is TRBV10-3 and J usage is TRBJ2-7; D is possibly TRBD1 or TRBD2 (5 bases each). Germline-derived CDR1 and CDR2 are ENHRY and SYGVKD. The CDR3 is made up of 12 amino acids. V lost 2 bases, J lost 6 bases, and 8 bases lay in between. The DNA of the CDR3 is TGTGCCATCAGTGAGCTGAGGGGCGAGCAGTACTTC. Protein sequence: CAISELRGEQYF.

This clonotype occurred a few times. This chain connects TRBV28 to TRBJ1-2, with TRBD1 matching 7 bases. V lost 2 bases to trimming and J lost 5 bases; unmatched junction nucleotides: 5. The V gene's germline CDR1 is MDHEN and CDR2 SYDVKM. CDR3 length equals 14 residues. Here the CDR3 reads CASSLGTAAYGYTF. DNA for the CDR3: TGTGCCAGCAGTTTAGGGACAGCTGCGTATGGCTACACCTTC.

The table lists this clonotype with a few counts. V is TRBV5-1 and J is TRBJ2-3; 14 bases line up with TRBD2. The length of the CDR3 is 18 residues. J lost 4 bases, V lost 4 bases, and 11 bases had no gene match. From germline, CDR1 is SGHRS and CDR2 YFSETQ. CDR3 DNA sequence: TGCGCCAGCAGCGCGTACGGATGGACTAGCGGGAGGTCAGATACGCAGTATTTT. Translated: CASSAYGWTSGRSDTQYF.

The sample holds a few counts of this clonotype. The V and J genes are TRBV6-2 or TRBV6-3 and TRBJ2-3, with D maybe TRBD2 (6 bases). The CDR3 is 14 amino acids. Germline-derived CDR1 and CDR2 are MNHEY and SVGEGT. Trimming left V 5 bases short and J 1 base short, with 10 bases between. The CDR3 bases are TGTGCCAGCAGTCGGGGGAGGCGCACAGATACGCAGTATTTT. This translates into CASSRGRRTDTQYF.

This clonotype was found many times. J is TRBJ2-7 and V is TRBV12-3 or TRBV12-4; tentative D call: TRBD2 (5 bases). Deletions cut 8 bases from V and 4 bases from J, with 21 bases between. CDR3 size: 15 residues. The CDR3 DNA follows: TGTGCCAGCGCGGGTGAAAGTGTGGGGATTTACGAGCAGTACTTC. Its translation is CASAGESVGIYEQYF.

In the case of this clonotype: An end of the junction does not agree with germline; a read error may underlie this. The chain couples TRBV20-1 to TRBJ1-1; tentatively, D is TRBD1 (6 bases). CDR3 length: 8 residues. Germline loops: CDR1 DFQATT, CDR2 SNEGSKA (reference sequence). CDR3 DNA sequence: TGCAGTGAGGACAACAGGGCTTTT. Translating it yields CSEDNRAF.

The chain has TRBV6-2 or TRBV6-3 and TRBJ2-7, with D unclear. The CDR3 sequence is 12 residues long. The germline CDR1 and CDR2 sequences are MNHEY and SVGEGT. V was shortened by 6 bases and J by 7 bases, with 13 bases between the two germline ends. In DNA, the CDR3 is TGTGCCAGCAGACCTTCCCTAGGAGAGCAGTACTTC. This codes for CASRPSLGEQYF.

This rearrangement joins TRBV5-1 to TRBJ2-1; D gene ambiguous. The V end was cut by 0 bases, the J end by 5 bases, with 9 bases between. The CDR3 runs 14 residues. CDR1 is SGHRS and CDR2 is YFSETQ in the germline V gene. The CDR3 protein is CASSLEARNNEQFF. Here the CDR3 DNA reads TGCGCCAGCAGCTTGGAGGCGAGAAACAATGAGCAGTTCTTC.

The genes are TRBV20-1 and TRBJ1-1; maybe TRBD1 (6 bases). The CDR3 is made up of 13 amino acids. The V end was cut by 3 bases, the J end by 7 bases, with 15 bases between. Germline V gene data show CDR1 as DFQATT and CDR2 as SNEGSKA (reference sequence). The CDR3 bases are TGCAGTGCTAGTCGGGGGGCCGTTCTTGAAGCTTTCTTT. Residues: CSASRGAVLEAFF.

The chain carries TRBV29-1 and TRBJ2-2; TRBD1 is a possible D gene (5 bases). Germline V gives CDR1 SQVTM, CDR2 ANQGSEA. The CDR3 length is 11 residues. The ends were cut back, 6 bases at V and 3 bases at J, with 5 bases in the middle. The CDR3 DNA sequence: TGCAGCGTACAGGACACCGGGGAGCTGTTTTTT. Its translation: CSVQDTGELFF.

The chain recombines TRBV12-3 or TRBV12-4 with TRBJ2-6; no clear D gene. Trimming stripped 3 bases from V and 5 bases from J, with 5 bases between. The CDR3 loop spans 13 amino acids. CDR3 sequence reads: CASSFTRANVLTF. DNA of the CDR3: TGTGCCAGCAGTTTTACCCGGGCCAACGTCCTGACTTTC.

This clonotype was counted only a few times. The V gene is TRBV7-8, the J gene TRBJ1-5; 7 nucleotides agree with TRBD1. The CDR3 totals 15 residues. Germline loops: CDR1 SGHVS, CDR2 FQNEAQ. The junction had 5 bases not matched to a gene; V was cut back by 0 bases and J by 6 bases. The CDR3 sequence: CASSLAGTVGQPQHF. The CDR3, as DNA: TGTGCCAGCAGCTTAGCTGGGACAGTCGGTCAGCCCCAGCATTTT. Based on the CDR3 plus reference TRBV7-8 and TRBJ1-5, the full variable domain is GAGVSQSPRYKVAKRGQDVALRCDPISGHVSLFWYQQALGQGPEFLTYFQNEAQLDKSGLPSDRFFAERPEGSVSTLKIQRTQQEDSAVYLCASSLAGTVGQPQHFGDGTRLSIL.

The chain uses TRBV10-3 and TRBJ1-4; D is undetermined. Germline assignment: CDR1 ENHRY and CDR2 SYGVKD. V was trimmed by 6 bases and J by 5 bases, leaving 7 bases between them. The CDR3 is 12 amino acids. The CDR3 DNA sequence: TGTGCCATCAGGGGAACAAATGAAAAACTGTTTTTT. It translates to CAIRGTNEKLFF.

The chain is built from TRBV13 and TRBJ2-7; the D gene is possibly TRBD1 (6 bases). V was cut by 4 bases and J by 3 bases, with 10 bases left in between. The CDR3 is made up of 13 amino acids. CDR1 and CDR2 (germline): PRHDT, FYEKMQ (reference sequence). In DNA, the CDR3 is TGTGCCAGCAGCTCGAAACAGGGCTACGAGCAGTACTTC. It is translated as CASSSKQGYEQYF. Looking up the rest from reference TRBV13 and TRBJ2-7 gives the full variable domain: AAGVIQSPRHLIKEKRETATLKCYPIPRHDTVYWYQQGPGQDPQFLISFYEKMQSDKGSIPDRFSAQQFSDYHSELNMSSLELGDSALYFCASSSKQGYEQYFGPGTRLTVT.

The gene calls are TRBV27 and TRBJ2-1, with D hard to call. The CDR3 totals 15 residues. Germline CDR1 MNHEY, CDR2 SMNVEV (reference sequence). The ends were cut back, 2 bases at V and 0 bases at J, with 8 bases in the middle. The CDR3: CASSLHGYSYNEQFF. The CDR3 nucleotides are TGTGCCAGCAGTTTACACGGTTACTCCTACAATGAGCAGTTCTTC.

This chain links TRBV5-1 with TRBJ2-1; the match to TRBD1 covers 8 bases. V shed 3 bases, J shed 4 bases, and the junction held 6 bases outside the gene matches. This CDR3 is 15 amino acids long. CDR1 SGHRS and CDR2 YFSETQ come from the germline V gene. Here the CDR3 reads CASSSQGVRYNEQFF. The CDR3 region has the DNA TGCGCCAGCAGCTCACAGGGGGTCCGTTACAATGAGCAGTTCTTC.

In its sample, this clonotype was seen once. The CDR3 sequence is CASSELDRFKNIQYF. The CDR3 DNA reads as TGTGCCAGCAGTGAATTGGACAGATTTAAAAACATTCAGTACTTC. The chain has TRBV2 and TRBJ2-4, with D possibly being TRBD1 (6 bases). Trimming shortened V by 2 bases and J by 4 bases, and 12 bases separated the two germline ends. Germline-derived CDR1 and CDR2 are SNHLY and FYNNEI. The CDR3 is made up of 15 amino acids.

CDR3 sequence reads: CASSFDPTEREQYF. The CDR3 region has the DNA TGTGCCAGCAGTTTCGACCCAACAGAGCGCGAGCAGTACTTC. The chain is built from TRBV12-3 or TRBV12-4 and TRBJ2-7; D not resolved. The V end lost 3 bases, the J end lost 6 bases, and 15 bases lay between the germline ends. CDR3 length: 14 residues.